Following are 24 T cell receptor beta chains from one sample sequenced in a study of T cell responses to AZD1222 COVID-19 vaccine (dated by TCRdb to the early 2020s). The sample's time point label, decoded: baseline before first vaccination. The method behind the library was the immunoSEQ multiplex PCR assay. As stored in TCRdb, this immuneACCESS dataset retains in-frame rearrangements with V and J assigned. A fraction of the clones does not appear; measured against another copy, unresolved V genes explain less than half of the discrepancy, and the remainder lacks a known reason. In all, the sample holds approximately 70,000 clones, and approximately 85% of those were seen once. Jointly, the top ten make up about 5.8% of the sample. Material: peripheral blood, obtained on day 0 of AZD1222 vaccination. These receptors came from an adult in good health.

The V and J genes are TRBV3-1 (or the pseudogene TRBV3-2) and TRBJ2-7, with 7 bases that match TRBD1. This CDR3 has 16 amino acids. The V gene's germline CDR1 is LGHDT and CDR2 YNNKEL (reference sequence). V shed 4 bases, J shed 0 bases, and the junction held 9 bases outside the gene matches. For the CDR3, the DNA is TGTGCCAGCAGCCGAACCTGGGCAGGGGGCTCCTACGAGCAGTACTTC. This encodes CASSRTWAGGSYEQYF.

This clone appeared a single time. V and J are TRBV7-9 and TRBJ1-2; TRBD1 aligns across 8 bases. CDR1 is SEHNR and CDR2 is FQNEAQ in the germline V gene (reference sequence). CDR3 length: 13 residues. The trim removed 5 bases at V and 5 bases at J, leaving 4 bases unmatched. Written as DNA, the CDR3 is TGTGCCAGCAGCACCGGGACAGGTTATGGCTACACCTTC. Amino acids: CASSTGTGYGYTF.

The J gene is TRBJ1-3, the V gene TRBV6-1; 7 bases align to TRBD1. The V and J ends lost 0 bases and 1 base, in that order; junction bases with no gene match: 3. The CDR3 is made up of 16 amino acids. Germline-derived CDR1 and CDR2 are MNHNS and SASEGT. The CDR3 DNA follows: TGTGCCAGCAGTGAAGCGTACAGGGGTTCTGGAAACACCATATATTTT. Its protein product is CASSEAYRGSGNTIYF.

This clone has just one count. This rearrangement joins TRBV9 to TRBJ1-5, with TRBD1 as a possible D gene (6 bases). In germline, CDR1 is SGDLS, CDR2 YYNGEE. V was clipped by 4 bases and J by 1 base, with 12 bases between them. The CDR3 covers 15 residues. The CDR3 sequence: CASSPGAGSNQPQHF. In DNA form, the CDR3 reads TGTGCCAGCAGCCCGGGGGCGGGCAGCAATCAGCCCCAGCATTTT. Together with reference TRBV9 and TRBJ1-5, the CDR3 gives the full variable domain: DSGVTQTPKHLITATGQRVTLRCSPRSGDLSVYWYQQSLDQGLQFLIQYYNGEERAKGNILERFSAQQFPDLHSELNLSSLELGDSALYFCASSPGAGSNQPQHFGDGTRLSIL.

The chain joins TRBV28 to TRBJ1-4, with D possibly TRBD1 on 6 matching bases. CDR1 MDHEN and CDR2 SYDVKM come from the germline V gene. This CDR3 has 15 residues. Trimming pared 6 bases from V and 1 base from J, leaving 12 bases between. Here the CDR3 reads CASSPQGRTNEKLFF. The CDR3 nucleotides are TGTGCCAGCAGCCCACAGGGACGAACTAATGAAAAACTGTTTTTT. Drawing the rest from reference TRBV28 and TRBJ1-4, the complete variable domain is DVKVTQSSRYLVKRTGEKVFLECVQDMDHENMFWYRQDPGLGLRLIYFSYDVKMKEKGDIPEGYSVSREKKERFSLILESASTNQTSMYLCASSPQGRTNEKLFFGSGTQLSVL.

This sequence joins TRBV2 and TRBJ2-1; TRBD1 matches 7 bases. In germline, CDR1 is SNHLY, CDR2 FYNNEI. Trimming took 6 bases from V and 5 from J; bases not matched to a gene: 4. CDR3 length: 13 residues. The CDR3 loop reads CASRRDRNNEQFF. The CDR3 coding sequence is TGTGCCAGCAGGAGGGACAGAAACAATGAGCAGTTCTTC.

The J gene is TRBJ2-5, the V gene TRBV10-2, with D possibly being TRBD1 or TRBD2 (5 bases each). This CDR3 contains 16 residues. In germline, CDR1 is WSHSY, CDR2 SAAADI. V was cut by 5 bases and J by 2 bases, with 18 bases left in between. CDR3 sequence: CASSPGSTGRQETQYF. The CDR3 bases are TGCGCCAGCAGTCCCGGGTCAACGGGGCGGCAAGAGACCCAGTACTTC.

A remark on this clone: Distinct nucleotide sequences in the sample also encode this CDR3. The CDR3 loop reads CASRTGLGGYTF. CDR3 bases: TGTGCCAGCAGAACAGGGCTCGGTGGCTACACCTTC. The rearrangement links TRBV12-3 or TRBV12-4 to TRBJ1-2, with a tentative D call TRBD1 (6 bases). V was shortened by 6 bases and J by 7 bases, with 12 bases between the two germline ends. CDR3 length: 12 residues.

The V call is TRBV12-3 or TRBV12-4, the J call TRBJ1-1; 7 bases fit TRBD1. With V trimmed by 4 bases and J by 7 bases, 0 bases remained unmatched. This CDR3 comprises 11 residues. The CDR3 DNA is TGTGCCAGCAGTTACAGGGGTGAAGCTTTCTTT. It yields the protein CASSYRGEAFF.

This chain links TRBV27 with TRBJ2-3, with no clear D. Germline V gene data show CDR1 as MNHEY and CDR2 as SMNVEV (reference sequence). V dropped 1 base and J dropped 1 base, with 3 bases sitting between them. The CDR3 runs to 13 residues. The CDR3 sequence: CASSLLGTDTQYF. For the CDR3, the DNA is TGTGCCAGCAGTTTATTGGGCACAGATACGCAGTATTTT.

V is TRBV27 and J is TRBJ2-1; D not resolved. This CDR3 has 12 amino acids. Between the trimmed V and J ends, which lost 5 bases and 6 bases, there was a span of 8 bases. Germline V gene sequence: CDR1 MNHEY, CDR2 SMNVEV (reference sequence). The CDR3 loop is CASSMRLNEQFF. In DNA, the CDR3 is TGTGCCAGCAGTATGCGGCTCAATGAGCAGTTCTTC.

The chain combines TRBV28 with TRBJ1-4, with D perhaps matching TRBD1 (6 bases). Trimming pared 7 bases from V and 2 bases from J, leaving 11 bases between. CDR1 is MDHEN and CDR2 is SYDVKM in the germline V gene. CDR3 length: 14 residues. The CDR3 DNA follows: TGTGCCAGCAATAGAGGGGGGACTAATGAAAAACTGTTTTTT. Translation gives CASNRGGTNEKLFF.

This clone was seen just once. CDR3 sequence (DNA): TGTGCCTGGAGTCCAACCGGGAACATTCAGTACTTC. Protein sequence: CAWSPTGNIQYF. The chain joins TRBV30 to TRBJ2-4; D remains ambiguous. Trimming removed 2 bases from V and 7 bases from J, with 9 bases in between. Germline V lookup: CDR1 GTSNPN, CDR2 SVGIG (reference sequence). This CDR3 is 12 amino acids long.

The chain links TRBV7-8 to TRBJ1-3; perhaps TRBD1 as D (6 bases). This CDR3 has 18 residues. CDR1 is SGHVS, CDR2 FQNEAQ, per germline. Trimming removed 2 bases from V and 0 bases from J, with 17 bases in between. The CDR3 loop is CASSLTYRASNSGNTIYF. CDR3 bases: TGTGCCAGCAGCTTAACGTACAGGGCCTCCAACTCTGGAAACACCATATATTTT. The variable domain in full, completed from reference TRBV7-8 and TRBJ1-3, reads GAGVSQSPRYKVAKRGQDVALRCDPISGHVSLFWYQQALGQGPEFLTYFQNEAQLDKSGLPSDRFFAERPEGSVSTLKIQRTQQEDSAVYLCASSLTYRASNSGNTIYFGEGSWLTVV.

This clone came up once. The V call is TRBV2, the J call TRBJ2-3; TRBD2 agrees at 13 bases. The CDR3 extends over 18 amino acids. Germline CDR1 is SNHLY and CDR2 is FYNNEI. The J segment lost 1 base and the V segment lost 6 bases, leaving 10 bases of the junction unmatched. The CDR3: CASSVRPGTSGGTDTQYF. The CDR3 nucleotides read TGTGCCAGCAGCGTCCGTCCGGGGACTAGCGGGGGCACAGATACGCAGTATTTT.

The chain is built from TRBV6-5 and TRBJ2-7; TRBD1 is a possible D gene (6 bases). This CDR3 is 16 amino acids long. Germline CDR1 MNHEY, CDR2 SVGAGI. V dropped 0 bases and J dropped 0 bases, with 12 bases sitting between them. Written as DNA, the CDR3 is TGTGCCAGCAGTTACTCCGGACAGCACCACTCCTACGAGCAGTACTTC. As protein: CASSYSGQHHSYEQYF.

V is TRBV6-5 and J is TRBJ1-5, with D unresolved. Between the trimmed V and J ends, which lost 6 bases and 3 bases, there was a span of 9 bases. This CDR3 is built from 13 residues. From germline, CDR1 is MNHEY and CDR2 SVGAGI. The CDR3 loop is CASRNTYNQPQHF. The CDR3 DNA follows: TGTGCCAGCAGGAACACCTACAATCAGCCCCAGCATTTT.

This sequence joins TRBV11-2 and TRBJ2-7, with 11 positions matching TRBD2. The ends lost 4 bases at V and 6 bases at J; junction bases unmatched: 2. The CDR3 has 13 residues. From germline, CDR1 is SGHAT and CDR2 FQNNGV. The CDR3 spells CASSSGLAVEQYF. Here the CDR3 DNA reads TGTGCCAGCAGCTCGGGACTAGCGGTCGAGCAGTACTTC.

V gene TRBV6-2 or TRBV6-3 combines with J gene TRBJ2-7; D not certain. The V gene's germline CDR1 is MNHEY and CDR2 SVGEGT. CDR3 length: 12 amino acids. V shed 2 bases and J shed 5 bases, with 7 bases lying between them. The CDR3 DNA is TGTGCCAGCAGTTACGGACGGAACGAGCAGTACTTC. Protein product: CASSYGRNEQYF.

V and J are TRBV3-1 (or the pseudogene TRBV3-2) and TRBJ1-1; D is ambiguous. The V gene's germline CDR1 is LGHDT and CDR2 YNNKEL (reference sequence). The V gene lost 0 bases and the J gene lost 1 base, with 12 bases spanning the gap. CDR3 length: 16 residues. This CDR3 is CASSQEAGRANTEAFF. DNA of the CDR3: TGTGCCAGCAGCCAAGAAGCGGGAAGGGCGAACACTGAAGCTTTCTTT.

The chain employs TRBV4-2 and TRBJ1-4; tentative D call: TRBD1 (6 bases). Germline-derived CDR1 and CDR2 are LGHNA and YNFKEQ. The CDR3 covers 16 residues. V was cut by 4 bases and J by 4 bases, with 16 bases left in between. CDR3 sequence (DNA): TGTGCCAGCAGCCCCCCAGGGAGGGGGGATAATGAAAAACTGTTTTTT. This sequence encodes CASSPPGRGDNEKLFF.

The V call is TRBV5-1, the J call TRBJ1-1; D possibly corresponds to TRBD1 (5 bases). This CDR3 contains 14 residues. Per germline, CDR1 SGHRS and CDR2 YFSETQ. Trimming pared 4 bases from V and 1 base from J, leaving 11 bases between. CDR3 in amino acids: CASSTDGTNTEAFF. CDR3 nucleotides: TGCGCCAGCAGCACGGACGGGACGAACACTGAAGCTTTCTTT.

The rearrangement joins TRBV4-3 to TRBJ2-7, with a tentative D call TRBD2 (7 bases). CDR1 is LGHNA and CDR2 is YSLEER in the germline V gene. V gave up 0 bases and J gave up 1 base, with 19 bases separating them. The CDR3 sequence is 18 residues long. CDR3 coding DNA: TGCGCCAGCAGCCAAGATGAGGCGGGGGCCCACCCTTCCTACGAGCAGTACTTC. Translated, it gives CASSQDEAGAHPSYEQYF.

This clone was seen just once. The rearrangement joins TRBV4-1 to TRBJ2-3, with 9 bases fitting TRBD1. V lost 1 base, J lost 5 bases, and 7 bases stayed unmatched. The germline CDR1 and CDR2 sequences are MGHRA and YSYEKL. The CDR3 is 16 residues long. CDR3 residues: CASSQGADRGGDTQYF. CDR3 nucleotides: TGCGCCAGCAGCCAAGGGGCGGACAGGGGTGGAGATACGCAGTATTTT.